This entry describes one TCR beta chain. The data originate from a study of radiation and T cells in renal cell carcinoma. Overall study context: Nephrectomy followed 15 Gy stereotactic body radiation by 4 weeks.

TCRdb's table, derived via immunoSEQ multiplex PCR, lists solely in-frame clones and lacks some. The repertoire includes some 150,000 clones, approximately 82% of them detected once, and approximately 24% sits in the top ten. With 0 bases removed from V and 5 bases from J, the gap between germline ends came to 11 bases. The CDR3 is 14 residues long. CDR1 SGDLS and CDR2 YYNGEE come from the germline V gene. This sample's time point: baseline pretreatment blood. Treatment denoted: 15 Gy SBRT to primary tumor, nephrectomy 4 weeks later. The patient's renal cell carcinoma had clear cell pathology. The V and J genes are TRBV9 and TRBJ2-5; TRBD2 might be the D (6 bases). This specimen was blood, taken from a patient whose treatment included radiotherapy and nephrectomy. The TCR sequence derives from a woman aged 45-65 years with renal cell carcinoma. The CDR3 nucleotides are TGTGCCAGCAGCGTAGGGACTAACCCCGAGACCCAGTACTTC. It specifies CASSVGTNPETQYF. Supplemented by reference TRBV9 and TRBJ2-5, the full variable domain reads DSGVTQTPKHLITATGQRVTLRCSPRSGDLSVYWYQQSLDQGLQFLIQYYNGEERAKGNILERFSAQQFPDLHSELNLSSLELGDSALYFCASSVGTNPETQYFGPGTRLLVL.